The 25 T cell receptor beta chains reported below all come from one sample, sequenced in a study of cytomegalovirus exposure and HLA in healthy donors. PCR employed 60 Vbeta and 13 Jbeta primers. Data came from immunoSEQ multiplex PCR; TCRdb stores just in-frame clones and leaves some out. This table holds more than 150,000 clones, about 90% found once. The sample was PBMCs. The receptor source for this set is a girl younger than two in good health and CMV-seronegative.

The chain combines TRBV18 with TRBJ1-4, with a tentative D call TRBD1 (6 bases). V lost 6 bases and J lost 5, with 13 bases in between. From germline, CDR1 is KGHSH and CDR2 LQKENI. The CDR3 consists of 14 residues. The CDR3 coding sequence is TGTGCCAGCTCTCAGGACAGTCACAATGAAAAACTGTTTTTT. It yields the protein CASSQDSHNEKLFF.

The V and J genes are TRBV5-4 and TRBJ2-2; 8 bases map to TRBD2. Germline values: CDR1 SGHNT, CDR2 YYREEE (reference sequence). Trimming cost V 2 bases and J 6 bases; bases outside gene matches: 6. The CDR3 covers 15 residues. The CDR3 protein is CASSFSSGRAGELFF. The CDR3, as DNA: TGTGCCAGCAGCTTTTCTAGCGGGCGGGCCGGGGAGCTGTTTTTT.

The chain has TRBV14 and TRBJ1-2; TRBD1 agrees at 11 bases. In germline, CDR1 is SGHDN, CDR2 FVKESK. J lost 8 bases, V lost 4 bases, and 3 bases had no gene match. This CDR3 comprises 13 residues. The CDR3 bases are TGTGCCAGCAGCCGGGACAGGGGGTTCGGCTACACCTTC. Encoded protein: CASSRDRGFGYTF.

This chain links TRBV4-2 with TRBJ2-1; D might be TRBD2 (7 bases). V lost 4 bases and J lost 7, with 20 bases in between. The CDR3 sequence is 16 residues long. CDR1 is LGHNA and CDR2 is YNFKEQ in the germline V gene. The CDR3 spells CASSRNSGGGGNEQFF. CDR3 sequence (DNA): TGTGCCAGCAGCCGAAACTCCGGCGGGGGCGGGAATGAGCAGTTCTTC.

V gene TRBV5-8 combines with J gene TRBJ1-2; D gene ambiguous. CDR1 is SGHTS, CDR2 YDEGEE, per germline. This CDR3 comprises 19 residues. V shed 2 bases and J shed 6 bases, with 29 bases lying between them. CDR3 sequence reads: CASSFSGGPRWRKPDGYTF. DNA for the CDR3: TGTGCCAGCAGCTTCAGTGGAGGACCGAGATGGAGAAAACCCGATGGCTACACCTTC.

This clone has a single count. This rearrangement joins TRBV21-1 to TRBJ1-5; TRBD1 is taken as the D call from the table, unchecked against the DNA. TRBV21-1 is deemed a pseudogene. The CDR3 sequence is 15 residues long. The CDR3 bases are TGTGCCAGCAGCAAAGGCAGGGCGTCGAGTCAGCCCCAGCATTTT. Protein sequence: CASSKGRASSQPQHF.

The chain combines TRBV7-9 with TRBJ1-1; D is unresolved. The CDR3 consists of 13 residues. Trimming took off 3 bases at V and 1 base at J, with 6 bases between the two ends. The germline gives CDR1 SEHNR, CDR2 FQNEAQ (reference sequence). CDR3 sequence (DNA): TGTGCCAGCAGCTTCCAACAGAACACTGAAGCTTTCTTT. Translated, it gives CASSFQQNTEAFF.

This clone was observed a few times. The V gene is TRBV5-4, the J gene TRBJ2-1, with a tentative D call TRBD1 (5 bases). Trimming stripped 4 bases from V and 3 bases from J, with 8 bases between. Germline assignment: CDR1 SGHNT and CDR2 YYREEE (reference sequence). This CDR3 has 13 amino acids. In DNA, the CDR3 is TGTGCCAGCAGCCCCCAGGGCTACAATGAGCAGTTCTTC. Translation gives CASSPQGYNEQFF.

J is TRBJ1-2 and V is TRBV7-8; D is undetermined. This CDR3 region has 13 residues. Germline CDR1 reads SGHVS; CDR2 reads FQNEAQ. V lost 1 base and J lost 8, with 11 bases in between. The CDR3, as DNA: TGTGCCAGCAGCTTAGAAGAACGGGTCGGCTACACCTTC. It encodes CASSLEERVGYTF.

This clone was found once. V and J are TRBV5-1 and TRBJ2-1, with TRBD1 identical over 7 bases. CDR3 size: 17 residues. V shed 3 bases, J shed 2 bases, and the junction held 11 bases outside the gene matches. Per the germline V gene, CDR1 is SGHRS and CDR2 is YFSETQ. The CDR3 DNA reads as TGCGCCAGCAGCTCGACAAGGGACAGAAAAACCTACAATGAGCAGTTCTTC. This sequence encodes CASSSTRDRKTYNEQFF. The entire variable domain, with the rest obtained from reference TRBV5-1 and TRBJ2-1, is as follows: KAGVTQTPRYLIKTRGQQVTLSCSPISGHRSVSWYQQTPGQGLQFLFEYFSETQRNKGNFPGRFSGRQFSNSRSEMNVSTLELGDSALYLCASSSTRDRKTYNEQFFGPGTRLTVL.

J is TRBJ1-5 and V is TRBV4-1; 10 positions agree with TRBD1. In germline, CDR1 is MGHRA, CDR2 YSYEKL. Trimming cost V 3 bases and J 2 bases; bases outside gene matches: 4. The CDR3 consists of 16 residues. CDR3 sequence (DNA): TGCGCCAGCAGCCATGGACAGGGGGTTGGCAATCAGCCCCAGCATTTT. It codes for CASSHGQGVGNQPQHF.

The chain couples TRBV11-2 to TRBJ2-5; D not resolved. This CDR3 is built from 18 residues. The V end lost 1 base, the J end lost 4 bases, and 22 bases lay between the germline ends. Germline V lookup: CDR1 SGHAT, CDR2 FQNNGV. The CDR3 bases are TGTGCCAGCAGCTTAGGATCGTCGCTTTTCGGTGGTAGAGAGACCCAGTACTTC. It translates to CASSLGSSLFGGRETQYF.

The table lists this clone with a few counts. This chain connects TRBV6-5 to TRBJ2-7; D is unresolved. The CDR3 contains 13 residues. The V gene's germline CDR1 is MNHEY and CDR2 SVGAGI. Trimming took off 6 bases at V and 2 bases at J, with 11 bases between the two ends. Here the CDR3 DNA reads TGTGCCAGCAGACCTTCCGGTACCTACGAGCAGTACTTC. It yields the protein CASRPSGTYEQYF.

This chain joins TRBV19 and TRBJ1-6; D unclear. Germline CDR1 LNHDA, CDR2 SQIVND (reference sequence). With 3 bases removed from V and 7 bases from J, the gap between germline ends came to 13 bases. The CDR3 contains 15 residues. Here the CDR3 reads CASSIQVNLNSPLHF. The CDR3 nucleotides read TGTGCCAGTAGTATTCAGGTGAATTTAAATTCACCCCTCCACTTT.

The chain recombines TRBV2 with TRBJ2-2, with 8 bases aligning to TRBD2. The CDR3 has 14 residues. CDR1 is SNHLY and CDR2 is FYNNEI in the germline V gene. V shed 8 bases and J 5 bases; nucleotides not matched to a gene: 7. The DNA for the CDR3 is TGTGCCAGCCGGGGGGGCCCAAAAACCGGGGAGCTGTTTTTT. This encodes CASRGGPKTGELFF. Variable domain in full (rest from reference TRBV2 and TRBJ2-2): EPEVTQTPSHQVTQMGQEVILRCVPISNHLYFYWYRQILGQKVEFLVSFYNNEISEKSEIFDDQFSVERPDGSNFTLKIRSTKLEDSAMYFCASRGGPKTGELFFGEGSRLTVL.

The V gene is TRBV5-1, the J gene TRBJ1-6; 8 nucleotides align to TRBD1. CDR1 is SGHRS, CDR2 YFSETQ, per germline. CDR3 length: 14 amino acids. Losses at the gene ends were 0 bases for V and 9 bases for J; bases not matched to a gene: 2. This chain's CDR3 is CASSLGQGISPLHF. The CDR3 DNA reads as TGCGCCAGCAGCTTGGGACAGGGGATTTCACCCCTCCACTTT.

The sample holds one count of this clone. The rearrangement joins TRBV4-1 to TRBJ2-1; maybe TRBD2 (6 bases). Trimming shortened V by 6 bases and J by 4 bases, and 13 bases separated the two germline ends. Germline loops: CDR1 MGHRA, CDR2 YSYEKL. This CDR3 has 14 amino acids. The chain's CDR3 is CASSISGSYNEQFF. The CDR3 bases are TGCGCCAGCAGTATTTCCGGGAGTTACAATGAGCAGTTCTTC.

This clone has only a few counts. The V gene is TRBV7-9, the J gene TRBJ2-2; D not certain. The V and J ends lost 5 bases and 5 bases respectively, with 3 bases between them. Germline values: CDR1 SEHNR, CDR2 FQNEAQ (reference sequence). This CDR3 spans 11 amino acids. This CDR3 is CASSATGELFF. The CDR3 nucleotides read TGTGCCAGCAGCGCGACCGGGGAGCTGTTTTTT.

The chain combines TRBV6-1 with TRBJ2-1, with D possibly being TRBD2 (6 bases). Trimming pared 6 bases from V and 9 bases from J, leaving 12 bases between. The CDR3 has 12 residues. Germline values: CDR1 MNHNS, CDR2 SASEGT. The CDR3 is CASRTTRIEQFF. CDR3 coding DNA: TGTGCCAGCAGGACGACTAGGATTGAGCAGTTCTTC.

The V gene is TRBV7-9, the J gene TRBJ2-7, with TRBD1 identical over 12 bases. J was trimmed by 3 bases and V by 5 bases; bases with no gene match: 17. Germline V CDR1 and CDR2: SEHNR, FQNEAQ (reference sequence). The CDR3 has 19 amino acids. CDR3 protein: CASSPKAWGTGGAIYEQYF. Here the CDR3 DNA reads TGTGCCAGCAGCCCAAAGGCCTGGGGGACAGGGGGCGCGATCTACGAGCAGTACTTC.

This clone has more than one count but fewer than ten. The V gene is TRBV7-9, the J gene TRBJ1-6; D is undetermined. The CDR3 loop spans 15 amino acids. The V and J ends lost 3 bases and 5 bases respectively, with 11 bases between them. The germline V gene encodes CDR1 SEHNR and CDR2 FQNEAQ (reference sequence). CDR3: CASSFTGRDNSPLHF. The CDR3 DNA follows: TGTGCCAGCAGCTTTACTGGGAGGGATAATTCACCCCTCCACTTT.

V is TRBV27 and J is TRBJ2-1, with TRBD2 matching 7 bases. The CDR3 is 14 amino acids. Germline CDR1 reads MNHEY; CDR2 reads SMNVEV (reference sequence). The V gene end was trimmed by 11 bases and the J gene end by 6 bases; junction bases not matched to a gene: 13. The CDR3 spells CAVRGSQPSNEQFF. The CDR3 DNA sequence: TGTGCCGTACGCGGGAGCCAACCCTCCAATGAGCAGTTCTTC.

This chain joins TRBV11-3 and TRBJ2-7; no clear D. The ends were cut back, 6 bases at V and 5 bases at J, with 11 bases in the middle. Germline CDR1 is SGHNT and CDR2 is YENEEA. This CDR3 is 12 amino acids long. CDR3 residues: CASSFRDDEQYF. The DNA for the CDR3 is TGTGCCAGCAGTTTTAGAGATGACGAGCAGTACTTC.

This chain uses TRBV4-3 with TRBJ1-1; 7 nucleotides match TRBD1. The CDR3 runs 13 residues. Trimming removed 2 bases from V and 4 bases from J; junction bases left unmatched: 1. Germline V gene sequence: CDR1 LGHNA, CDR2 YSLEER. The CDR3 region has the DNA TGCGCCAGCAGCCAACCAGGGGGCACTGAAGCTTTCTTT. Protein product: CASSQPGGTEAFF.

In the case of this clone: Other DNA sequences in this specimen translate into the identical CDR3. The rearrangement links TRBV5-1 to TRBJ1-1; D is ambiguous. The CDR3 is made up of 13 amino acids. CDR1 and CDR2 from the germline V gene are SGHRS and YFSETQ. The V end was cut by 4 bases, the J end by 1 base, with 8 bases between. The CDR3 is CASSPVQNTEAFF. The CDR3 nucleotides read TGCGCCAGCAGCCCGGTCCAGAACACTGAAGCTTTCTTT.